This T cell receptor (beta chain) was recorded in a study of long-term antiretroviral therapy in people with HIV. Looking at the study overall: Sampling started about a decade before the 2015 immediate-ART recommendation.

This was the immunoSEQ v3.0 assay at survey level. Produced via immunoSEQ multiplex PCR; TCRdb's table is partial and in-frame only. The sample includes some 18,000 clones, 79% of them seen just once. Every single participant having HIV got treatment inside the United States. Before DNA extraction, 1-10 million cryopreserved PBMC were held in the samples. As concerns this clone: Its target is unknown.

Findings of the study overall: Against controls, HIV repertoires showed narrower ranges of CDR3 length.

The CDR3 consists of 18 residues. Germline values: CDR1 MNHNS, CDR2 SASEGT. V was clipped by 0 bases and J by 0 bases; unmatched bases: 4. The V call is TRBV6-1, the J call TRBJ2-4; 11 nucleotides match TRBD2. The sequencing here drew on unsorted PBMCs, taken at the start of antiretroviral therapy, before treatment. The TCR originated in a man aged 18 to 29 with HIV. CDR3 protein: CASSEARGLAVAKNIQYF. Written as DNA, the CDR3 is TGTGCCAGCAGTGAAGCGCGGGGACTAGCGGTAGCCAAAAACATTCAGTACTTC.